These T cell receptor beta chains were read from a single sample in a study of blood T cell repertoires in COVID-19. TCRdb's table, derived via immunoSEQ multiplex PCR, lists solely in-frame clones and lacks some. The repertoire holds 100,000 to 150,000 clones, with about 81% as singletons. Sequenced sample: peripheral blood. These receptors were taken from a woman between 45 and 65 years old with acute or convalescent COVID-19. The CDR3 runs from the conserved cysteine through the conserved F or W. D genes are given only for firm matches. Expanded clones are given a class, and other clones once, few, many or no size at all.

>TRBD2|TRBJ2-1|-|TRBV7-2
TGTGCCAGCAGCTTAACTAGCGGGGGGGCCAATGAGCAGTTCTTC
CASSLTSGGANEQFF
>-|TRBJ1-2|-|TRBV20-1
TGCAGTGCTAGAGGCCCCAGGGGCTACACCTTC
CSARGPRGYTF
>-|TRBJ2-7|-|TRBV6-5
TGTGCCAGCAGTCTGCTCGGGAGCTACGAGCAGTACTTC
CASSLLGSYEQYF
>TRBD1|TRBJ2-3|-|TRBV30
TGTGCGCTGGGACAGGGAGTGAGCACAGATACGCAGTATTTT
CALGQGVSTDTQYF
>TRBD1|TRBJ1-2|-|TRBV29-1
TGCAGCGTTAGGCGGGACAGGTCGGAGATCTACACCTTC
CSVRRDRSEIYTF
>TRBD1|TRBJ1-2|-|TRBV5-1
TGCGCCAGCAGCCCGGGACAGGGGACCTATGGCTACACCTTC
CASSPGQGTYGYTF
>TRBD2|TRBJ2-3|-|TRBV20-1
TGCAGTGCTAGTGCTAGCGGGGTTAGCACAGATACGCAGTATTTT
CSASASGVSTDTQYF
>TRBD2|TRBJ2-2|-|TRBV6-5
TGTGCCAGCAGTTACTCTCTGGCTAGCGGAAATGCACTGTTTTTT
CASSYSLASGNALFF
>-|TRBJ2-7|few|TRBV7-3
TGTGCCAGCAGCTTACTTGACAGCGATCCCTACGAGCAGTACTTC
CASSLLDSDPYEQYF
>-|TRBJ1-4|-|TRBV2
TGTGCCAGTAAAGAGCTAGGCGAAAAACTGTTTTTT
CASKELGEKLFF
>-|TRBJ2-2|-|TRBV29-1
TGCAGCGTTCTCAGGGATACCGGGGAGCTGTTTTTT
CSVLRDTGELFF
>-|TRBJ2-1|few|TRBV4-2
TGTGCCAGCAGCCAAGAAGGGGCCGAGCAGTTCTTC
CASSQEGAEQFF
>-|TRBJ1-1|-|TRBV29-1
TGCAGCGGGAGGGGGGGTCCAGGCACTGAAGCTTTCTTT
CSGRGGPGTEAFF
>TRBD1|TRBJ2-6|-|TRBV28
TGTGCCAGCAGTTTAGGGACAGGGCTTCGCTCTGGGGCCAACGTCCTGACTTTC
CASSLGTGLRSGANVLTF
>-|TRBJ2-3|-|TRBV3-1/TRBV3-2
TGTGCCAGCAGCCAACGCGGCACAGATACGCAGTATTTT
CASSQRGTDTQYF
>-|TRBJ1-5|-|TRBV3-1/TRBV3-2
TGTGCCAGCAGCCAATCGACAGGATCGAATCAGCCCCAGCATTTT
CASSQSTGSNQPQHF
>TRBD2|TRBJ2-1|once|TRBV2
TGTGCCAGCAGTGTTTTTAGCGGGGGGGCGGGCGAGCAGTTCTTC
CASSVFSGGAGEQFF
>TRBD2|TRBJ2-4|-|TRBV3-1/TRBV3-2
TGTGCCAGCAGCCGAGGGATTGCGGGAGGGCCCGCCAAAAACATTCAGTACTTC
CASSRGIAGGPAKNIQYF
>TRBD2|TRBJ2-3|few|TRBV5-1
TGCGCCAGCAGCGAGGGACTAGCCGGTGCAGATACGCAGTATTTT
CASSEGLAGADTQYF
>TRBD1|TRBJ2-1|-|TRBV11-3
TGTGCCAGCAGCTTAGATGGGCAGGGGGCGACCTACAATGAGCAGTTCTTC
CASSLDGQGATYNEQFF
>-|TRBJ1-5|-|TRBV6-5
TGTGCCAGCAGTTACGTAGCTAGCAATCAGCCCCAGCATTTT
CASSYVASNQPQHF
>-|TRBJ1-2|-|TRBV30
TGTGCCTGGAACGAAAGGGGCGCACCACGCGGCTACACCTTC
CAWNERGAPRGYTF
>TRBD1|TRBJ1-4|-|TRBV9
TGTGCCAGCAGCGACGGACAGGGAGCGTACGAAAAACTGTTTTTT
CASSDGQGAYEKLFF
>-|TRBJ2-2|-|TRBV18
TGTGCCAGCTTTAGCGGAAACACCGGGGAGCTGTTTTTT
CASFSGNTGELFF
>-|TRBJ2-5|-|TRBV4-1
TGCGCCAGCAGCCAAGGTGTATTGGCGACCCAGTACTTC
CASSQGVLATQYF
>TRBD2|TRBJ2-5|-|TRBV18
TGTGCCAGCTCACCAGCGGGACTAGCGGGAGGAGAGACCCAGTACTTC
CASSPAGLAGGETQYF
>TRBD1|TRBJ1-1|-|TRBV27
TGTGCCAGCAGCTCAGGGGGCGGCACTGAAGCTTTCTTT
CASSSGGGTEAFF
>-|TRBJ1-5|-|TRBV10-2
TGCGCCAGCAGTATAGGGGATTATCAGCCCCAGCATTTT
CASSIGDYQPQHF
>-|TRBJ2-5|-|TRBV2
TGTGCCAGCACCCCAGGACTTCCCCCAGAGACCCAGTACTTC
CASTPGLPPETQYF
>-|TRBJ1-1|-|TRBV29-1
TGCAGCGTTGTGCTCCCGGGGGGAGCTTTCTTT
CSVVLPGGAFF
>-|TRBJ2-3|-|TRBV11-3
TGTGCCAGCAGGCCGTGGCGGACAGATACGCAGTATTTT
CASRPWRTDTQYF
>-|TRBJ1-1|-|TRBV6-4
TGTGCCAGCAGTGCAACAGGGAACACTGAAGCTTTCTTT
CASSATGNTEAFF
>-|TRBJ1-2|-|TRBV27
TGTGCCAGCAGCCTTATCTCGAGGGGGTCTAACTATGGCTACACCTTC
CASSLISRGSNYGYTF
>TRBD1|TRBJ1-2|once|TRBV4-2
TGTGCCAGCAGCCTCCCCGGTCGGACAGGGGGCGACTATGGCTACACCTTC
CASSLPGRTGGDYGYTF
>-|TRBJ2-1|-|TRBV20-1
TGCAGTGCGAGTTTGCCGGGACAAGCACACAATGAGCAGTTCTTC
CSASLPGQAHNEQFF
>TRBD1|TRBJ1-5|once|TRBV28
TGTGCCAGCAGCCCAAACAGGGGGCCGGATCAGCCCCAGCATTTT
CASSPNRGPDQPQHF
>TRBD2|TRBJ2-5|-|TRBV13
TGTGCCAGCAGCTATAATCTAGCGGCCCAAGAGACCCAGTACTTC
CASSYNLAAQETQYF
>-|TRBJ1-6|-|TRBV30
TGTGCCTGGACCCTAAATTCACCCCTCCACTTT
CAWTLNSPLHF
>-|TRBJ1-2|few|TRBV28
TGTGCCAGCAGCACCCCAGGGCATGGCTATGGCTACACCTTC
CASSTPGHGYGYTF
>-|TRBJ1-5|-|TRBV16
TGTGCCAGCAGCCAACGGTTAGGGGGTAGCAATCAGCCCCAGCATTTT
CASSQRLGGSNQPQHF
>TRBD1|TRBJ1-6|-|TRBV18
TGTGCCAGCTCAGTAACAGGGGACAATTCACCCCTCCACTTT
CASSVTGDNSPLHF
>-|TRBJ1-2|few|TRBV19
TGTGCCAGTAGTATCATGTTTAACTATGGCTACACCTTC
CASSIMFNYGYTF
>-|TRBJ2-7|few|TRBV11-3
TGTGCCAGCAGCTTAGGTTTTCTGGACTCCGAGCAGTACTTC
CASSLGFLDSEQYF
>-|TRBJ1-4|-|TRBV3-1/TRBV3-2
TGTGCCAGCAGCCAGAGGGTGGGGGGAAAACTGTTTTTT
CASSQRVGGKLFF
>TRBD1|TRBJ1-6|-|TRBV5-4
TGTGCCAGCAGCATACAGGGGAATGGTTCACCCCTCCACTTT
CASSIQGNGSPLHF
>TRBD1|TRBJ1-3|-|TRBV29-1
TGCAGCGTTGAAGAGGGGACAGGGAATGGAAACACCATATATTTT
CSVEEGTGNGNTIYF
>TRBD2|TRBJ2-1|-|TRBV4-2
TGTGCCAGCAGCCCCGGGGGGGCTATTGAGCAGTTCTTC
CASSPGGAIEQFF
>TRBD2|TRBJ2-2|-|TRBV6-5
TGTGCCAGCAGTTACCGGCGGGAGCTGGGCGGGGAGCTGTTTTTT
CASSYRRELGGELFF
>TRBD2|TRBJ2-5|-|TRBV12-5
TGTGCTAGTGCCGGGGAGGGGCGGGAGACCCAGTACTTC
CASAGEGRETQYF
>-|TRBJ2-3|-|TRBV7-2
TGTGCCAGCAGCCCTAGATCCGGGACAACCTACACAGATACGCAGTATTTT
CASSPRSGTTYTDTQYF
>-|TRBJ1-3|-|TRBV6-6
TGTGCCAGCAGTTACGGGCAGCCCGGTGGAAACACCATATATTTT
CASSYGQPGGNTIYF
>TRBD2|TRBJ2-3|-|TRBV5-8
TGTGCCAGCAGCCTCGGGACTAGCGGGAGGGCCACAGATACGCAGTATTTT
CASSLGTSGRATDTQYF
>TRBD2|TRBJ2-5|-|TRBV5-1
TGCGCCAGCAGACCGGGACTAGCGCGGGGAGAGACCCAGTACTTC
CASRPGLARGETQYF
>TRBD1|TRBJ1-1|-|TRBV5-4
TGTGCCAGCAGTCGGGACAGGGACACTGAAGCTTTCTTT
CASSRDRDTEAFF
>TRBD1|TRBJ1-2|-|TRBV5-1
TGCGCCAGCAGCTCTGGGACAGGGGGCGATCGGTTCGGTGGCTACACCTTC
CASSSGTGGDRFGGYTF
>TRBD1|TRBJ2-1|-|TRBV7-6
TGTGCCAGCAGCCTGGACAGGGCAGGGTCCTACAATGAGCAGTTCTTC
CASSLDRAGSYNEQFF
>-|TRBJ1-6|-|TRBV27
TGTGCCAGCAGTTTGGGCGGGGCTAATTCACCCCTCCACTTT
CASSLGGANSPLHF
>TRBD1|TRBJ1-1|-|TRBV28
TGTGCCAGCAGTTTCCGGGACAGGGAAATGAACACTGAAGCTTTCTTT
CASSFRDREMNTEAFF
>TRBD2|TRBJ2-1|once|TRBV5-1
TGCGCCAGCAGCCTGGGACTAAAAGACAATGAGCAGTTCTTC
CASSLGLKDNEQFF